The entry below gives a single TCR beta chain sequence along with its context. What it binds is not known. This sample stems from a study of T cell responses to AZD1222 COVID-19 vaccine. Study-wide results and caveats: Recipients of AZD1222 seropositive at baseline numbered only six or seven. Spike-specific TCR repertoires showed rising breadth and depth after two AZD1222 doses. Mapped onto spike, vaccine-associated CD4 TCRs spanned it and were dominant at 160-218 and 743-854. Females outnumbered males among donors, who were mostly white British; clonal diversity was possibly underestimated.

From germline, CDR1 is SGHTA and CDR2 FQGNSA. V lost 2 bases to trimming and J lost 7 bases, with 3 bases between them. The CDR3 runs 11 residues. Libraries were prepared by immunoSEQ multiplex PCR; TCRdb keeps only in-frame clonotypes and omits some of them. The sample yields 99,000 or so clones, around 76% seen once. The sequence was obtained from an adult in good health. Specimen: peripheral blood, collected on day 0 of AZD1222 vaccination. The chain employs TRBV7-2 and TRBJ1-3; D unresolved. CDR3 residues: CASSLFNTIYF. Written as DNA, the CDR3 is TGTGCCAGCAGCTTATTCAACACCATATATTTT.